A selection of T cell receptor beta chains follows, all from one sample in a study of T-cell memory formation after mild COVID-19. One entry per CDR3 protein results from TCRdb running MiXCR on the 5' RACE reads. The sample has roughly 340,000 distinct CDR3 sequences; 15% are singletons. The material sequenced was PBMCs or a T cell subset sorted from them (not recorded which). The receptors stem from a man younger than 35 who had mild COVID-19 (a few samples of this study predate the infection). Cell type and time point are not known. The CDR3 runs from the conserved cysteine through the conserved F or W. The D gene is left open where the match is weak. Rows give clone size only sometimes, using once, few, many, or a class for an expanded clone.

TRBJ2-7 . TRBV7-2 many TGTGCCAGCAGCTTAGAGGCGGCCTACGAGCAGTACTTC CASSLEAAYEQYF
TRBJ1-1 . TRBV5-1 few TGCGCCAGCAGAAGTGGTCCGGGGGCTGAAGCTTTCTTT CASRSGPGAEAFF
TRBJ2-2 . TRBV2 . TGTGCCAGCACAGTGGGGCCCTGGGGGGAGCTGTTTTTT CASTVGPWGELFF
TRBJ2-5 TRBD1 TRBV6-2/TRBV6-3 few TGTGCCAGCAGTGACAGACAGGGTCGGGAGACCCAGTACTTC CASSDRQGRETQYF
TRBJ2-1 . TRBV5-1 few TGCGCCAGCAGCTGGCAGGGACCGGATGAGCAGTTCTTC CASSWQGPDEQFF
TRBJ2-5 TRBD1 TRBV5-5 . TGTGCCAGCAGCCAGGGGGACAGCCAAGAGACCCAGTACTTC CASSQGDSQETQYF
TRBJ1-6 . TRBV4-2 . TGTGCCAGCAGCCAAGGCTGGTTTGCGGATTCACCCCTCCACTTT CASSQGWFADSPLHF
TRBJ1-6 TRBD1 TRBV7-2 few TGTGCCAGCAGCCGAGGGGGACAGGGGAATTCACCCCTCCACTTT CASSRGGQGNSPLHF
TRBJ2-5 . TRBV24-1 few TGTGCCACCAGTGACTCCAGACCCGGGCATGAGACCCAGTACTTC CATSDSRPGHETQYF
TRBJ2-6 . TRBV28 few TGTGCCAGTCTCGACCGGTCTGGGGCCAACGTCCTGACTTTC CASLDRSGANVLTF
TRBJ2-2 . TRBV14 few TGTGCCAGCAGCCAAGAAGGCCCCACCGGGGAGCTGTTTTTT CASSQEGPTGELFF
TRBJ1-4 . TRBV7-8 . TGTGCCAGCAGCTTAGATAATGAAAAACTGTTTTTT CASSLDNEKLFF
TRBJ2-7 . TRBV27 . TGTGCCAGTAGTGAGGGGGGCTTAGGCGAGCAGTACTTC CASSEGGLGEQYF
TRBJ2-1 TRBD2 TRBV11-2 . TGTGCCAGCAGCTTAGTGAAGAGACTAGCGTTACACAATGAGCAGTTCTTC CASSLVKRLALHNEQFF
TRBJ1-2 . TRBV21-1 . TGTGCCAGCAGCTGCCAAGACACAGGCCAGACTAACTATGGCTACACCTTC CASSCQDTGQTNYGYTF
TRBJ1-1 . TRBV7-9 few TGTGCCAGCAGCCGTATCAGGAACACTGAAGCTTTCTTT CASSRIRNTEAFF
TRBJ2-6 . TRBV5-1 few TGCGCCAGCAGCTTGAGGGACGGGACCTCTGGGGCCAACGTCCTGACTTTC CASSLRDGTSGANVLTF
TRBJ1-2 . TRBV18 many TGTGCCAGCTCGAAGCTTCGGGACGTAGAAAACTATGGCTACACCTTC CASSKLRDVENYGYTF
TRBJ1-2 . TRBV5-1 . TGCGCCACCCACGGGCAAGAGGATGGCTACACCTTC CATHGQEDGYTF
TRBJ1-4 . TRBV15 . TGTGCCACCAGCCTCCTCCTCGGGGTAAAGGGTGAAAAACTGTTTTTT CATSLLLGVKGEKLFF
TRBJ2-7 . TRBV20-1 . TGCAGTGCTAGGTCGGTCTACGAGCAGTACTTC CSARSVYEQYF
TRBJ2-5 . TRBV27 few TGTGCCAGCAGTCCGCAGGGTTCGGGGCAAGAGACCCAGTACTTC CASSPQGSGQETQYF
TRBJ2-5 . TRBV4-1 . TGCGCCAGCAGCCAAGGGTTGTTTCGAGGACGGGAGATACAAGAGACCCAGTACTTC CASSQGLFRGREIQETQYF
TRBJ2-4 . TRBV7-8 few TGTGCCAGCAGCGACCGGGTCTTCGGTAACTCCAAAAACATTCAGTACTTC CASSDRVFGNSKNIQYF
TRBJ1-2 TRBD1 TRBV12-3/TRBV12-4 . TGTGCCAGCAGTTTTGGACAGGATTATGGCTACACCTTC CASSFGQDYGYTF
TRBJ1-1 . TRBV29-1 . TGCAGCGTTTCAGGACGGCTGAACACTGAAGCTTTCTTT CSVSGRLNTEAFF
TRBJ1-2 . TRBV12-3/TRBV12-4 . TGTGCCAGCAGTTTCGCGTCTCTGGGACTAGCCCCGCACAGGGATCCCTACACCTTC CASSFASLGLAPHRDPYTF
TRBJ1-2 . TRBV24-1 . TGTGCCACCAGTGACTGGACAACTTCCTATGGCTACACCTTC CATSDWTTSYGYTF
TRBJ1-6 . TRBV7-9 few TGTGCCAGCAGGATTTGGGATAATTCACCCCTCCACTTT CASRIWDNSPLHF
TRBJ2-7 . TRBV5-1 . TGCGCCAGCAGCCCCCCGAGTTTGGCGGACGAGCAGTACTTC CASSPPSLADEQYF
TRBJ1-2 . TRBV4-2 . TGTGCCAGCAGCCAAGATAACAGCAACTATGGCTACACCTTC CASSQDNSNYGYTF
TRBJ2-7 . TRBV6-2/TRBV6-3 . TGTGCCAGCAGTTACTACCAGCAGGATTCAAGCTCCTACGAGCAGTACTTC CASSYYQQDSSSYEQYF
TRBJ2-7 . TRBV3-1 few TGTGCCAGCAGCCCAGGATCTGGGGGGCAGTACTTC CASSPGSGGQYF
TRBJ2-2 . TRBV20-1 few TGCAGTGCTAGAGATACGGTGGGGGAGCTGTTTTTT CSARDTVGELFF
TRBJ1-1 TRBD1 TRBV7-3 few TGTGCCAGCAGCTTGACAGGGTCGGGCACTGAAGCTTTCTTT CASSLTGSGTEAFF
TRBJ2-2 . TRBV7-9 . TGTGCCAGCAGCTCCCGGGGTGAAACCGGGGAGCTGTTTTTT CASSSRGETGELFF
TRBJ1-1 . TRBV4-2 . TGTGCCAGCAGCCAAGACCCGATAAGGACTGAAGCTTTCTTT CASSQDPIRTEAFF
TRBJ1-1 . TRBV24-1 . TGTGCCACCAGTGATGGTGTCGCCACTGAAGCTTTATTT CATSDGVATEALF